The 10 T cell receptor beta chains given below trace back to one sample, sequenced in a study of OX40 agonist ivuxolimab in advanced cancers. Some clones are missing from TCRdb's copy, which holds only in-frame ones; the method was immunoSEQ multiplex PCR. The sample shows around 11,000 clones, around 73% of them seen only once. The sequenced sample was CD4+ or CD8+ T cells sorted from blood, obtained in a trial of the OX40 agonist ivuxolimab. The source of these receptors is an adult with an advanced solid tumor such as melanoma, head and neck, liver or kidney cancer.

This clone was picked up a small number of times. V gene TRBV4-2 combines with J gene TRBJ2-5; 7 bases align to TRBD1. This CDR3 comprises 16 residues. Trimming took 0 bases from V and 1 from J; bases not matched to a gene: 5. Germline V gene data show CDR1 as LGHNA and CDR2 as YNFKEQ. CDR3 nucleotide sequence: TGTGCCAGCAGCCAAGACAGGGGGAGAGGCCAAGAGACCCAGTACTTC. This gives the protein CASSQDRGRGQETQYF.

The V call is TRBV7-2, the J call TRBJ2-1, with 9 positions matching TRBD2. Unmatched junction bases numbered 6, after V lost 4 bases and J lost 5 bases. Germline CDR1 reads SGHTA; CDR2 reads FQGNSA. The CDR3 spans 15 residues. The CDR3 region is CASSSQQREDNEQFF. As DNA, the CDR3 is TGTGCCAGCAGCTCCCAACAGCGGGAGGACAATGAGCAGTTCTTC. Using reference TRBV7-2 and TRBJ2-1 for the parts outside the CDR3, the full variable domain is GAGVSQSPSNKVTEKGKDVELRCDPISGHTALYWYRQSLGQGLEFLIYFQGNSAPDKSGLPSDRFSAERTGGSVSTLTIQRTQQEDSAVYLCASSSQQREDNEQFFGPGTRLTVL.

This chain connects TRBV7-3 to TRBJ2-2, with TRBD2 identical over 8 bases. V lost 5 bases, J lost 0 bases, and 5 bases stayed unmatched. The germline V gene has CDR1 SGHTA and CDR2 FQGTGA. The CDR3 has 16 residues. For the CDR3, the DNA is TGTGCCAGCAGCCCGCGGGGACTAGCGAACACCGGGGAGCTGTTTTTT. Amino acid sequence: CASSPRGLANTGELFF.

J is TRBJ1-5 and V is TRBV30, with TRBD1 identical over 8 bases. This CDR3 contains 16 residues. CDR1 is GTSNPN and CDR2 is SVGIG in the germline V gene (reference sequence). The trim removed 0 bases at V and 4 bases at J, leaving 8 bases unmatched. In DNA, the CDR3 is TGTGCCTGGAGTGTCCCGAGACAGGGGTATAATCAGCCCCAGCATTTT. It is translated as CAWSVPRQGYNQPQHF.

V is TRBV2 and J is TRBJ1-1; D is unresolved. Germline V gene lookup returns CDR1 SNHLY and CDR2 FYNNEI. V was clipped by 6 bases and J by 2 bases, with 10 bases between them. This CDR3 is 13 amino acids long. CDR3: CASSVWANTEAFF. The CDR3, as DNA: TGTGCCAGCAGCGTTTGGGCTAACACTGAAGCTTTCTTT.

The chain employs TRBV21-1 and TRBJ2-1. TRBV21-1 is a pseudogene locus. This CDR3 region has 11 residues. The CDR3 sequence is CASSENNEQFF. DNA of the CDR3: TGTGCCAGCAGCGAAAACAATGAGCAGTTCTTC.

The rearrangement links TRBV29-1 to TRBJ2-3; possibly TRBD1 or TRBD2 for D (5 bases each). The CDR3 is made up of 13 amino acids. The germline V gene encodes CDR1 SQVTM and CDR2 ANQGSEA. The ends were cut back, 8 bases at V and 1 base at J, with 13 bases in the middle. The CDR3 is CSTVGPGTDTQYF. DNA for the CDR3: TGCAGCACGGTGGGACCGGGCACAGATACGCAGTATTTT.

This clone was detected a few times. The V gene is TRBV25-1, the J gene TRBJ1-2; 7 nucleotides match TRBD1. The V gene's germline CDR1 is MGHDK and CDR2 SYGVNS. This CDR3 contains 15 residues. V shed 3 bases and J 6 bases; nucleotides not matched to a gene: 10. This chain's CDR3 is CASSDRDSLKDGYTF. CDR3 DNA sequence: TGTGCCAGCAGTGACCGGGACAGTCTAAAGGATGGCTACACCTTC.

The chain links TRBV6-6 to TRBJ2-3; TRBD2 matches 10 bases. The germline V gene has CDR1 MNHNY and CDR2 SVGAGI (reference sequence). Trimming cost V 2 bases and J 2 bases; bases outside gene matches: 4. This CDR3 region has 16 residues. DNA of the CDR3: TGTGCCAGCAGTTACATAGCGGGGGGTCTCACAGATACGCAGTATTTT. Its protein product is CASSYIAGGLTDTQYF.

The V gene is TRBV4-1, the J gene TRBJ2-7; D unclear. Trimming removed 0 bases from V and 0 bases from J, with 9 bases in between. Germline lookup yields CDR1 MGHRA and CDR2 YSYEKL. The CDR3 runs to 15 residues. The CDR3 loop reads CASSQEHSYSYEQYF. The CDR3, as DNA: TGCGCCAGCAGCCAAGAACACAGTTACTCCTACGAGCAGTACTTC.